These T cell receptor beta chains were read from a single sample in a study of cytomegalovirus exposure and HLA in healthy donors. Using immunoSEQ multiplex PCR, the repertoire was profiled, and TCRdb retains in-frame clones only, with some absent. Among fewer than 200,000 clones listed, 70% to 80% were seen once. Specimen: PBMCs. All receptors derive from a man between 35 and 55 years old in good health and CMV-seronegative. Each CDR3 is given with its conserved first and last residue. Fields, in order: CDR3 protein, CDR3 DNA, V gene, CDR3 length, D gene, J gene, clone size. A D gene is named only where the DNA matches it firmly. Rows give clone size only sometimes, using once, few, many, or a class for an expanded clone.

CDR3aa: CASSRQGAETQYF; CDR3nt: TGTGCCAGCAGCAGACAGGGGGCAGAGACCCAGTACTTC; v_gene: TRBV5-4; len: 13; d_gene: TRBD1; j_gene: TRBJ2-5; abundance: few
CDR3aa: CATSIHTANYGYTF; CDR3nt: TGTGCCACCAGCATTCACACCGCTAACTATGGCTACACCTTC; v_gene: TRBV15; len: 14; d_gene: NA; j_gene: TRBJ1-2; abundance: once
CDR3aa: CASSGITGQGPDTQYF; CDR3nt: TGCGCCAGCAGCGGAATAACGGGACAGGGGCCAGATACGCAGTATTTT; v_gene: TRBV5-1; len: 16; d_gene: TRBD1; j_gene: TRBJ2-3; abundance: few
CDR3aa: CASSIRRGVNTEAFF; CDR3nt: TGTGCCAGTAGTATCAGGCGGGGTGTGAACACTGAAGCTTTCTTT; v_gene: TRBV19; len: 15; d_gene: NA; j_gene: TRBJ1-1; abundance: NA
CDR3aa: CASSMIAWDTGELFF; CDR3nt: TGTGCCAGTAGTATGATAGCGTGGGACACCGGGGAGCTGTTTTTT; v_gene: TRBV19; len: 15; d_gene: NA; j_gene: TRBJ2-2; abundance: NA
CDR3aa: CSVGGGEQFF; CDR3nt: TGCAGCGTTGGGGGCGGTGAGCAGTTCTTC; v_gene: TRBV29-1; len: 10; d_gene: NA; j_gene: TRBJ2-1; abundance: NA
CDR3aa: CAISGADSSNQPQHF; CDR3nt: TGTGCCATCAGTGGGGCGGACAGTAGCAATCAGCCCCAGCATTTT; v_gene: TRBV10-3; len: 15; d_gene: NA; j_gene: TRBJ1-5; abundance: NA
CDR3aa: CACRGDKAPLHF; CDR3nt: TGTGCCTGCCGGGGGGACAAGGCACCCCTCCACTTT; v_gene: TRBV30; len: 12; d_gene: NA; j_gene: TRBJ1-6; abundance: NA
CDR3aa: CASSPRDRGMGDTGELFF; CDR3nt: TGTGCCAGCAGCCCCCGGGACAGGGGAATGGGGGATACCGGGGAGCTGTTTTTT; v_gene: TRBV9; len: 18; d_gene: TRBD1; j_gene: TRBJ2-2; abundance: NA
CDR3aa: CASSQDWGGSRETQYF; CDR3nt: TGCGCCAGCAGCCAAGATTGGGGGGGGTCCCGGGAGACCCAGTACTTC; v_gene: TRBV4-3; len: 16; d_gene: TRBD2; j_gene: TRBJ2-5; abundance: NA
CDR3aa: CASSLGGIYEQYF; CDR3nt: TGTGCCAGCAGTCTCGGGGGGATCTACGAGCAGTACTTC; v_gene: TRBV27; len: 13; d_gene: TRBD2; j_gene: TRBJ2-7; abundance: NA
CDR3aa: CASSLSRQTYGYTF; CDR3nt: TGTGCCAGCAGTTTATCGAGGCAGACCTATGGCTACACCTTC; v_gene: TRBV27; len: 14; d_gene: NA; j_gene: TRBJ1-2; abundance: NA
CDR3aa: CASSLSTAGLTYEQYF; CDR3nt: TGTGCCAGCAGTTTATCAACGGCAGGGTTAACCTACGAGCAGTACTTC; v_gene: TRBV27; len: 16; d_gene: NA; j_gene: TRBJ2-7; abundance: NA
CDR3aa: CASSLLGGRGQPQHF; CDR3nt: TGTGCCAGCAGCTTGTTGGGGGGTAGAGGTCAGCCCCAGCATTTT; v_gene: TRBV5-8; len: 15; d_gene: NA; j_gene: TRBJ1-5; abundance: NA
CDR3aa: CASSPYEGQPQHF; CDR3nt: TGTGCCAGCAGCCCCTATGAGGGTCAGCCCCAGCATTTT; v_gene: TRBV9; len: 13; d_gene: NA; j_gene: TRBJ1-5; abundance: NA
CDR3aa: CASSVAAGANEKLFF; CDR3nt: TGTGCCAGCAGCGTAGCAGCAGGGGCTAATGAAAAACTGTTTTTT; v_gene: TRBV9; len: 15; d_gene: NA; j_gene: TRBJ1-4; abundance: NA
CDR3aa: CASSSNWGTINSPLHF; CDR3nt: TGTGCCAGCAGTTCAAATTGGGGGACAATCAACTCACCCCTCCACTTT; v_gene: TRBV28; len: 16; d_gene: NA; j_gene: TRBJ1-6; abundance: NA
CDR3aa: CASSRDRENQPQHF; CDR3nt: TGCGCCAGCAGCCGGGACAGGGAGAATCAGCCCCAGCATTTT; v_gene: TRBV4-1; len: 14; d_gene: TRBD1; j_gene: TRBJ1-5; abundance: NA
CDR3aa: CASSGTGLSPLHF; CDR3nt: TGTGCCAGCAGCGGGACAGGGCTTTCACCCCTCCACTTT; v_gene: TRBV9; len: 13; d_gene: TRBD1; j_gene: TRBJ1-6; abundance: NA
CDR3aa: CASRTPRGGDTEAFF; CDR3nt: TGTGCCAGCAGAACCCCTAGGGGGGGGGACACTGAAGCTTTCTTT; v_gene: TRBV11-2; len: 15; d_gene: NA; j_gene: TRBJ1-1; abundance: NA
CDR3aa: CASSRGRGQGTEKLFF; CDR3nt: TGCGCCAGCAGCCGAGGTAGGGGACAGGGGACTGAAAAACTGTTTTTT; v_gene: TRBV4-1; len: 16; d_gene: TRBD1; j_gene: TRBJ1-4; abundance: NA
CDR3aa: CASSQDRGHGSGANVLTF; CDR3nt: TGCGCCAGCAGCCAAGATAGAGGACATGGCTCTGGGGCCAACGTCCTGACTTTC; v_gene: TRBV4-3; len: 18; d_gene: NA; j_gene: TRBJ2-6; abundance: NA
CDR3aa: CASFRQVSMNTEAFF; CDR3nt: TGTGCCAGCTTCCGACAGGTATCTATGAACACTGAAGCTTTCTTT; v_gene: TRBV2; len: 15; d_gene: NA; j_gene: TRBJ1-1; abundance: NA
CDR3aa: CASSVGLHSLYQETQYF; CDR3nt: TGTGCCAGCAGTGTGGGGCTACACTCCTTGTACCAAGAGACCCAGTACTTC; v_gene: TRBV7-8; len: 17; d_gene: NA; j_gene: TRBJ2-5; abundance: NA
CDR3aa: CASSEGTTKGTQYF; CDR3nt: TGTGCCAGCAGTGAAGGGACAACCAAGGGGACCCAGTACTTC; v_gene: TRBV2; len: 14; d_gene: NA; j_gene: TRBJ2-5; abundance: NA
CDR3aa: CASSPPLAGGSYEQYF; CDR3nt: TGTGCCAGCAGCCCGCCTCTAGCGGGGGGGTCCTACGAGCAGTACTTC; v_gene: TRBV4-2; len: 16; d_gene: TRBD2; j_gene: TRBJ2-7; abundance: NA
CDR3aa: CASSVRGRGDSPLHF; CDR3nt: TGTGCCAGCAGTGTTCGGGGGAGAGGGGATTCACCCCTCCACTTT; v_gene: TRBV2; len: 15; d_gene: NA; j_gene: TRBJ1-6; abundance: NA
CDR3aa: CAISFNSGTVSYEQYF; CDR3nt: TGTGCCATCAGCTTCAACTCCGGGACAGTTTCCTACGAGCAGTACTTC; v_gene: TRBV10-3; len: 16; d_gene: TRBD1; j_gene: TRBJ2-7; abundance: NA
CDR3aa: CASSPHTEAFF; CDR3nt: TGTGCCAGTAGTCCTCACACTGAAGCTTTCTTT; v_gene: TRBV19; len: 11; d_gene: NA; j_gene: TRBJ1-1; abundance: few
CDR3aa: CSVEGTATSGEQYF; CDR3nt: TGCAGCGTTGAAGGCACGGCAACCTCGGGGGAGCAGTACTTC; v_gene: TRBV29-1; len: 14; d_gene: NA; j_gene: TRBJ2-7; abundance: NA
CDR3aa: CATGLTGGTGELFF; CDR3nt: TGTGCCACGGGGTTGACAGGCGGCACCGGGGAGCTGTTTTTT; v_gene: TRBV19; len: 14; d_gene: NA; j_gene: TRBJ2-2; abundance: NA
CDR3aa: CASSLATPSVRETQYF; CDR3nt: TGCGCCAGCAGCTTGGCAACCCCCAGCGTCCGGGAGACCCAGTACTTC; v_gene: TRBV5-1; len: 16; d_gene: NA; j_gene: TRBJ2-5; abundance: NA
CDR3aa: CAITSAGANTEAFF; CDR3nt: TGTGCCATCACCTCCGCAGGGGCGAACACTGAAGCTTTCTTT; v_gene: TRBV10-3; len: 14; d_gene: NA; j_gene: TRBJ1-1; abundance: NA
CDR3aa: CASSLRQTPNTQYF; CDR3nt: TGTGCCAGCAGCTTAAGACAGACCCCCAATACGCAGTATTTT; v_gene: TRBV7-2; len: 14; d_gene: NA; j_gene: TRBJ2-3; abundance: NA
CDR3aa: CASSLGQGAGETQYF; CDR3nt: TGTGCCAGCAGCTTGGGGCAGGGGGCGGGAGAGACCCAGTACTTC; v_gene: TRBV7-2; len: 15; d_gene: TRBD1; j_gene: TRBJ2-5; abundance: once
CDR3aa: CASSPEQGWYGYTF; CDR3nt: TGTGCCAGCTCACCAGAACAGGGTTGGTATGGCTACACCTTC; v_gene: TRBV18; len: 14; d_gene: NA; j_gene: TRBJ1-2; abundance: NA
CDR3aa: CATSRDLDGYGYTF; CDR3nt: TGTGCCACCAGCAGAGATCTAGACGGCTATGGCTACACCTTC; v_gene: TRBV15; len: 14; d_gene: NA; j_gene: TRBJ1-2; abundance: NA
CDR3aa: CASSFTGQLGYTF; CDR3nt: TGTGCCAGCAGTTTTACGGGACAGCTTGGCTACACCTTC; v_gene: TRBV28; len: 13; d_gene: TRBD1; j_gene: TRBJ1-2; abundance: NA
CDR3aa: CAISGANSGGMYNEQFF; CDR3nt: TGTGCCATCAGTGGGGCTAATAGCGGGGGGATGTACAATGAGCAGTTCTTC; v_gene: TRBV10-3; len: 17; d_gene: TRBD2; j_gene: TRBJ2-1; abundance: NA
CDR3aa: CASSYRGWMSGELFF; CDR3nt: TGTGCCAGCAGCTACAGGGGATGGATGTCCGGGGAGCTGTTTTTT; v_gene: TRBV7-2; len: 15; d_gene: TRBD1; j_gene: TRBJ2-2; abundance: NA
CDR3aa: CASSSNYEQYF; CDR3nt: TGTGCCAGTAGTTCCAACTACGAGCAGTACTTC; v_gene: TRBV19; len: 11; d_gene: NA; j_gene: TRBJ2-7; abundance: NA
CDR3aa: CASSLGLGARRDEKLFF; CDR3nt: TGTGCCAGCAGCTTAGGATTAGGAGCGCGGCGAGATGAAAAACTGTTTTTT; v_gene: TRBV7-2; len: 17; d_gene: NA; j_gene: TRBJ1-4; abundance: NA
CDR3aa: CASSESTSGGNTDTQYF; CDR3nt: TGCGCCAGCAGTGAGTCGACTAGCGGGGGAAACACAGATACGCAGTATTTT; v_gene: TRBV10-1; len: 17; d_gene: TRBD2; j_gene: TRBJ2-3; abundance: NA
CDR3aa: CASSLSGNFYEQYF; CDR3nt: TGTGCCAGCAGCTTATCCGGTAATTTCTACGAGCAGTACTTC; v_gene: TRBV7-8; len: 14; d_gene: NA; j_gene: TRBJ2-7; abundance: NA
CDR3aa: CASRGGGANVLTF; CDR3nt: TGTGCCAGCAGAGGAGGTGGGGCCAACGTCCTGACTTTC; v_gene: TRBV7-2; len: 13; d_gene: NA; j_gene: TRBJ2-6; abundance: NA